This T cell receptor (beta chain) was recorded in a study of T cell repertoires in cytomegalovirus infection. The CDR3 extends over 15 amino acids. Trimming took off 6 bases at V and 5 bases at J, with 16 bases between the two ends. The germline V gene has CDR1 LNHDA and CDR2 SQIVND (reference sequence). TCRdb itself ran the reads through MiXCR, one entry per CDR3 protein. The data show 150,000 to 200,000 distinct CDR3 sequences, 28% seen once. In this sample, this clonotype turned up a few times. The clonotype originates from a human donor in good health (CMV status not recorded). Some clones in this sample may be carry-over from other donors' samples. The sequencing input was PBMCs. The V call is TRBV19, the J call TRBJ2-2; perhaps TRBD1 as D (5 bases). The DNA for the CDR3 is TGTGCCAGTAGCCTAGGGGCGGAGCGAACCGGGGAGCTGTTTTTT. Residues: CASSLGAERTGELFF.